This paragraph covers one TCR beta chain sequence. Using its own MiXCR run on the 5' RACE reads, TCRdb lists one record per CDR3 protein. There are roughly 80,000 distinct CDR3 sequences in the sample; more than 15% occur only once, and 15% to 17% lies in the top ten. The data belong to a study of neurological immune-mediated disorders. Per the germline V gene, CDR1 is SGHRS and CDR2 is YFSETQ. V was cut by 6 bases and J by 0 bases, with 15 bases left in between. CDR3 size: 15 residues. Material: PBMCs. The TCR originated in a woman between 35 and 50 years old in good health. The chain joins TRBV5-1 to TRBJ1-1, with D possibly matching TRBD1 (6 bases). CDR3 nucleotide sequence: TGCGCCAGCAATTCAGGACAGCTCATGAACACTGAAGCTTTCTTT. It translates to CASNSGQLMNTEAFF.